The T cell receptor (beta chain) described here comes from a study of blood T cells in healthy people across ages. Combining a sample-barcoded 5' primer with a J-beta primer mix, a second PCR ran for about 7 to 11 cycles. Each TCR beta cDNA got a 12-nucleotide random molecular identifier. TCRdb independently ran MiXCR on the 5' RACE reads; one entry per CDR3 protein. Of under 2,000,000 distinct CDR3 sequences in the sample, around 50% were seen once. Germline values: CDR1 LGHNA, CDR2 YSLEER. This CDR3 contains 17 residues. Trimming shortened V by 3 bases and J by 0 bases, and 16 bases separated the two germline ends.

This chain connects TRBV4-3 to TRBJ2-3; D tentatively reads TRBD1 or TRBD2 (6 bases each). The sequence came from a woman between 35 and 50 years old in good health. Sequencing used blood. CDR3: CASSQGGAGTSTDTQYF. Written as DNA, the CDR3 is TGCGCCAGCAGCCAGGGGGGCGCGGGGACTAGCACAGATACGCAGTATTTT.